These 14 T cell receptor beta chains were all obtained from the same sample, sequenced in a study of blood T cells in healthy people across ages. Alongside a J-beta primer mix, a sample-barcoded 5' primer served in a second PCR lasting roughly 6 to 12 cycles. TCRdb re-derived calls from the 5' RACE reads in MiXCR, one entry per CDR3 protein. Here the sample spans fewer than 750,000 distinct CDR3 sequences, around 50% being singletons. Sequencing used blood. Receptors were obtained from a woman older than 75 in good health.

In regard to this clonotype: An end of the junction differs from the germline gene, which may be a read error. The V gene is TRBV7-9, the J gene TRBJ2-2; 7 bases fit TRBD2. In germline, CDR1 is SEHNR, CDR2 FQNEAQ (reference sequence). The CDR3 totals 16 residues. The chain's CDR3 is CASSLSSGMNTRELFF. The CDR3 bases are TGTGCCAGCAGCTTATCTAGCGGAATGAACACCAGGGAGCTGTTTTTT.

As to this clonotype: A read error is possible here, since a much larger clone lies one base away. The V gene is TRBV3-1, the J gene TRBJ2-3; D is possibly TRBD2 (5 bases). There are 15 residues in the CDR3. Germline V gene data show CDR1 as LGHDT and CDR2 as YNNKEL (reference sequence). Trimming took 3 bases from V and 2 from J, leaving 12 bases between them. The CDR3, as DNA: TGTGCCAGCAGCCAGAGGGTGGCCCTCACAGATACGCAGTATTTT. This translates into CASSQRVALTDTQYF.

This rearrangement joins TRBV3-1 to TRBJ2-1, with D perhaps TRBD2 (6 bases). Germline V gene sequence: CDR1 LGHDT, CDR2 YNNKEL (reference sequence). The CDR3 loop spans 16 amino acids. The V end lost 5 bases, the J end lost 7 bases, and 21 bases lay between the germline ends. CDR3 protein: CASSDPPRDLGNEQFF. For the CDR3, the DNA is TGTGCCAGCAGCGACCCTCCCCGGGACTTAGGGAATGAGCAGTTCTTC.

The chain recombines TRBV20-1 with TRBJ2-7; maybe TRBD2 (5 bases). V lost 7 bases to trimming and J lost 3 bases, with 13 bases between them. CDR1 is DFQATT, CDR2 SNEGSKA, per germline (reference sequence). The CDR3 totals 12 residues. The CDR3 coding sequence is TGCAGTGGAGGAGGAGGAGGCTACGAGCAGTACTTC. This encodes CSGGGGGYEQYF.

This clonotype appeared once. The chain is built from TRBV29-1 and TRBJ1-4; D is ambiguous. The CDR3 has 12 residues. Germline CDR1 SQVTM, CDR2 ANQGSEA. The V end was cut by 6 bases, the J end by 3 bases, with 8 bases between. DNA for the CDR3: TGCAGCGTCGGAGCGGCTAATGAAAAACTGTTTTTT. This encodes CSVGAANEKLFF.

V and J are TRBV5-6 and TRBJ2-2; TRBD1 agrees at 8 bases. Germline V gene data show CDR1 as SGHDT and CDR2 as YYEEEE. CDR3 length: 17 residues. J lost 4 bases, V lost 0 bases, and 8 bases had no gene match. The CDR3 DNA sequence: TGTGCCAGCAGCTTGGAACACAGGGGGGTGAGCACCGGGGAGCTGTTTTTT. Its translation: CASSLEHRGVSTGELFF.

This chain connects TRBV28 to TRBJ2-3; TRBD2 might be the D (6 bases). Germline V gene lookup returns CDR1 MDHEN and CDR2 SYDVKM. This CDR3 is built from 14 residues. V shed 5 bases and J shed 5 bases, with 14 bases lying between them. The CDR3 loop is CASSPAGSGDTQYF. The CDR3 DNA is TGTGCCAGCAGTCCGGCGGGAAGTGGAGATACGCAGTATTTT.

The chain carries TRBV7-2 and TRBJ2-5, with 9 bases lining up with TRBD1. The germline gives CDR1 SGHTA, CDR2 FQGNSA. The CDR3 is made up of 18 amino acids. J was trimmed by 2 bases and V by 1 base; bases with no gene match: 11. This CDR3 is CASSLGRGQGLRQETQYF. DNA for the CDR3: TGTGCCAGCAGCTTAGGTCGGGGACAGGGTTTGCGTCAAGAGACCCAGTACTTC.

A word on this clonotype: Since a much larger clone is just one base distant, this may be a read error. This chain links TRBV5-1 with TRBJ2-1; D might be TRBD1 or TRBD2, each matching 6 bases. CDR1 is SGHRS and CDR2 is YFSETQ in the germline V gene. The V end was cut by 4 bases, the J end by 8 bases, with 16 bases between. CDR3 length: 14 amino acids. Written as DNA, the CDR3 is TGCGCCAGCAGCGTGGGGGGCGCGAGGGATGAGCAGTTCTTC. Translated, it gives CASSVGGARDEQFF.

This clonotype was seen ten or more times. The chain uses TRBV7-9 and TRBJ2-3, with 8 positions matching TRBD2. Germline assignment: CDR1 SEHNR and CDR2 FQNEAQ (reference sequence). This CDR3 has 16 residues. The trim removed 6 bases at V and 3 bases at J, leaving 11 bases unmatched. The CDR3 DNA sequence: TGTGCCAGCAGTTTTAGAGCGGGAGTATTGACAGATACGCAGTATTTT. Amino acid sequence: CASSFRAGVLTDTQYF.

This clonotype has a count of ten or more. The V call is TRBV12-3 or TRBV12-4, the J call TRBJ2-4; D unresolved. The V end was cut by 6 bases, the J end by 9 bases, with 18 bases between. This CDR3 is 14 amino acids long. In nucleotides, the CDR3 is TGTGCCAGCAGCCGACCCCCCGGCCAAGGCATTCAGTACTTC. Its protein product is CASSRPPGQGIQYF.

This clonotype was picked up many times. The CDR3 spells CSVKLISSTDTQYF. CDR3 nucleotides: TGCAGCGTAAAACTCATATCCAGCACAGATACGCAGTATTTT. The V call is TRBV29-1, the J call TRBJ2-3; D remains unclear. CDR1 is SQVTM, CDR2 ANQGSEA, per germline. V was cut by 6 bases and J by 0 bases, with 13 bases left in between. This CDR3 contains 14 residues.

Notes on this clonotype: This may stem from a read error, because a much larger clone lies one nucleotide away. The gene calls are TRBV20-1 and TRBJ2-1; 10 bases fit TRBD2. J gave up 8 bases and V 5 bases, and 15 bases lay outside the gene matches. The CDR3 sequence is 16 residues long. CDR1 and CDR2 (germline): DFQATT, SNEGSKA (reference sequence). As DNA, the CDR3 is TGCAGTGCTTCTCGCAAGAAAGCGGGAGGGTACTATGAGCAGTTCTTC. Its protein product is CSASRKKAGGYYEQFF.

This chain uses TRBV6-5 with TRBJ2-1; D possibly uses TRBD1 or TRBD2 (5 bases each). From germline, CDR1 is MNHEY and CDR2 SVGAGI. Trimming removed 2 bases at V and 5 bases at J, with 10 bases between. The CDR3 extends over 14 amino acids. Written as DNA, the CDR3 is TGTGCCAGCAGTTACGGGGGTCCCAACAATGAGCAGTTCTTC. The encoded protein is CASSYGGPNNEQFF.